Listed here are 32 T cell receptor beta chains from one sample, sequenced in a study of blood T cell repertoires in COVID-19. TCRdb's table, derived via immunoSEQ multiplex PCR, lists solely in-frame clones and lacks some. The repertoire consists of roughly 17,000 clones, with about 81% occurring once and the leading ten covering about 8.1%. The sequencing sample was made of peripheral blood. These receptors originate from a man aged 55-75 years with acute or convalescent COVID-19.

The chain recombines TRBV28 with TRBJ1-1; 8 bases line up with TRBD1. Germline V lookup: CDR1 MDHEN, CDR2 SYDVKM. The trim removed 4 bases at V and 11 bases at J, leaving 3 bases unmatched. The CDR3 spans 11 residues. This CDR3 is CASSSGQAAFF. CDR3 DNA sequence: TGTGCCAGCAGTTCGGGACAGGCGGCTTTCTTT.

V gene TRBV4-1 combines with J gene TRBJ1-2; 8 nucleotides match TRBD1. Germline lookup yields CDR1 MGHRA and CDR2 YSYEKL. Trimming removed 1 base from V and 5 bases from J; junction bases left unmatched: 18. The CDR3 consists of 19 residues. CDR3 DNA sequence: TGCGCCAGCAGCCAAGTAGGGTTGGTATTGGGACAGGATAAATATGGCTACACCTTC. It is translated as CASSQVGLVLGQDKYGYTF.

The chain has TRBV27 and TRBJ2-7; 9 bases agree with TRBD2. CDR1 and CDR2 from the germline V gene are MNHEY and SMNVEV (reference sequence). This CDR3 region has 15 residues. Unmatched junction bases numbered 6, after V lost 4 bases and J lost 2 bases. The CDR3 region has the DNA TGTGCCAGCAGTTCTCTAAGCGGGGGGACCTACGAGCAGTACTTC. The encoded protein is CASSSLSGGTYEQYF.

The chain uses TRBV5-5 and TRBJ1-2, with a tentative D call TRBD1 (6 bases). The CDR3 runs to 14 residues. The V gene lost 0 bases and the J gene lost 4 bases, with 10 bases spanning the gap. Germline assignment: CDR1 SGHKS and CDR2 YYEKEE (reference sequence). CDR3 protein: CASSLEGEGYGYTF. CDR3 sequence (DNA): TGTGCCAGCAGCTTGGAGGGGGAGGGCTATGGCTACACCTTC.

V is TRBV2 and J is TRBJ2-7, with 9 bases fitting TRBD1. Losses at the gene ends were 6 bases for V and 4 bases for J; bases not matched to a gene: 10. Germline V gene data show CDR1 as SNHLY and CDR2 as FYNNEI. The CDR3 runs to 15 residues. In DNA, the CDR3 is TGTGCCAGCAGGACGACAGGGGGGCAGATATACGAGCAGTACTTC. It encodes CASRTTGGQIYEQYF.

This chain links TRBV2 with TRBJ2-7; tentatively, D is TRBD1 (6 bases). This CDR3 comprises 11 residues. V lost 8 bases, J lost 4 bases, and 9 bases lay in between. Germline CDR1 reads SNHLY; CDR2 reads FYNNEI. The DNA for the CDR3 is TGTGCCAGCTCGGGACATTACGAGCAGTACTTC. Translation gives CASSGHYEQYF.

V is TRBV5-4 and J is TRBJ1-2; tentative D call: TRBD1 (5 bases). The CDR3 extends over 14 amino acids. The germline V gene encodes CDR1 SGHNT and CDR2 YYREEE (reference sequence). Trimming shortened V by 3 bases and J by 4 bases, and 13 bases separated the two germline ends. CDR3 in amino acids: CASSSSTVGYGYTF. CDR3 DNA: TGTGCCAGCAGCTCCTCGACAGTAGGCTATGGCTACACCTTC.

The rearrangement links TRBV10-3 to TRBJ1-4; 7 nucleotides agree with TRBD1. Germline V lookup: CDR1 ENHRY, CDR2 SYGVKD. V dropped 10 bases and J dropped 5; count of bases not matched to a gene: 7. The CDR3 runs to 13 residues. Here the CDR3 reads CATAGTENEKLFF. In nucleotides, the CDR3 is TGTGCCACAGCCGGGACAGAGAATGAAAAACTGTTTTTT.

This clone was recorded only once. V and J are TRBV5-1 and TRBJ1-1, with D hard to call. Germline V gives CDR1 SGHRS, CDR2 YFSETQ. Trimming shortened V by 0 bases and J by 1 base, and 13 bases separated the two germline ends. The CDR3 sequence is 16 residues long. The CDR3 reads CASSLVNLGENTEAFF. The CDR3 DNA sequence: TGCGCCAGCAGCTTGGTGAATCTGGGCGAGAACACTGAAGCTTTCTTT.

The chain couples TRBV27 to TRBJ1-2, with 8 bases lining up with TRBD1. Trimming cost V 4 bases and J 6 bases; bases outside gene matches: 25. CDR3 length: 20 amino acids. In germline, CDR1 is MNHEY, CDR2 SMNVEV (reference sequence). CDR3: CASSSTTRVGQALLVHGYTF. The CDR3 DNA sequence: TGTGCCAGCAGTTCCACTACCCGAGTGGGACAGGCGCTTTTGGTTCATGGCTACACCTTC.

The chain joins TRBV27 to TRBJ2-7, with TRBD2 matching 7 bases. V shed 6 bases, J shed 6 bases, and the junction held 8 bases outside the gene matches. CDR1 and CDR2 from the germline V gene are MNHEY and SMNVEV (reference sequence). This CDR3 is 13 amino acids long. For the CDR3, the DNA is TGTGCCAGCAGGGACTGGGAGGGACCCGAGCAGTACTTC. Translating it yields CASRDWEGPEQYF.

The chain couples TRBV2 to TRBJ1-1; D ambiguous. This CDR3 is built from 13 residues. CDR1 and CDR2 from the germline V gene are SNHLY and FYNNEI. The V and J ends lost 4 bases and 1 base respectively, with 7 bases between them. Written as DNA, the CDR3 is TGTGCCAGCAGTGTTTCCAGGAACACTGAAGCTTTCTTT. It yields the protein CASSVSRNTEAFF.

V usage is TRBV4-2 and J usage is TRBJ1-5, with 9 bases fitting TRBD1. Germline V CDR1 and CDR2: LGHNA, YNFKEQ. This CDR3 spans 20 amino acids. V gave up 1 base and J gave up 0 bases; unmatched junction bases: 13. The CDR3 loop reads CASSQVGMGTGSYSNQPQHF. CDR3 DNA: TGTGCCAGCAGCCAAGTAGGGATGGGGACAGGGTCATATAGCAATCAGCCCCAGCATTTT.

This sequence joins TRBV6-6 and TRBJ1-2, with unresolved D. The germline CDR1 and CDR2 sequences are MNHNY and SVGAGI (reference sequence). The CDR3 is 17 residues long. Trimming took 6 bases from V and 0 from J, leaving 20 bases between them. CDR3 loop: CASSRSLERVANYGYTF. In nucleotides, the CDR3 is TGTGCCAGCAGCCGATCCCTCGAACGGGTAGCTAACTATGGCTACACCTTC.

This clone was counted a single time. This chain links TRBV30 with TRBJ2-1, with D tentatively TRBD2 (6 bases). Germline lookup yields CDR1 GTSNPN and CDR2 SVGIG (reference sequence). This CDR3 has 14 amino acids. The CDR3 DNA follows: TGTGCTTATAGCTGGGACTCAGCCTACAATGAGCAGTTCTTC. It is translated as CAYSWDSAYNEQFF.

The chain combines TRBV24-1 with TRBJ2-2, with 8 bases identical to TRBD1. The CDR3 is 15 amino acids. The germline V gene encodes CDR1 KGHDR and CDR2 SFDVKD. V gave up 8 bases and J gave up 4 bases; unmatched junction bases: 8. As DNA, the CDR3 is TGTGCCACCACTTCCGGGACAGGAGCCACCGGGGAGCTGTTTTTT. Translation: CATTSGTGATGELFF.

The V gene is TRBV7-2, the J gene TRBJ1-2; D is ambiguous. V was cut by 4 bases and J by 1 base, with 10 bases left in between. The CDR3 consists of 14 residues. CDR1 is SGHTA, CDR2 FQGNSA, per germline. The CDR3 reads CASSYSSLNYGYTF. As DNA, the CDR3 is TGTGCCAGCAGCTACAGCTCGCTTAACTATGGCTACACCTTC.

This clone was recorded a few times. The chain uses TRBV13 and TRBJ1-2; TRBD1 matches 8 bases. Germline lookup yields CDR1 PRHDT and CDR2 FYEKMQ (reference sequence). This CDR3 is built from 15 residues. Unmatched junction bases numbered 7, after V lost 5 bases and J lost 2 bases. The CDR3 nucleotides read TGTGCCAGCAGCGCCCGACAGGGGACCAACTATGGCTACACCTTC. Translated: CASSARQGTNYGYTF.

This sequence joins TRBV18 and TRBJ1-2; the D gene is possibly TRBD1 (5 bases). CDR1 is KGHSH, CDR2 LQKENI, per germline. This CDR3 is built from 11 residues. V lost 6 bases, J lost 6 bases, and 8 bases lay in between. CDR3 loop: CASSAGDGYTF. The CDR3 DNA follows: TGTGCCAGCTCCGCGGGGGATGGCTACACCTTC.

This clone was detected a few times. This CDR3 reads CASGINQPQHF. In DNA, the CDR3 is TGTGCCAGCGGCATTAATCAGCCCCAGCATTTT. J is TRBJ1-5 and V is TRBV27; no reliable D call. Trimming stripped 8 bases from V and 4 bases from J, with 6 bases between. CDR3 length: 11 residues. CDR1 MNHEY and CDR2 SMNVEV come from the germline V gene (reference sequence).

V is TRBV18 and J is TRBJ1-2; TRBD1 might be the D (6 bases). The CDR3 is 18 amino acids. The V gene lost 6 bases and the J gene lost 0 bases, with 23 bases spanning the gap. Germline CDR1 is KGHSH and CDR2 is LQKENI. In DNA, the CDR3 is TGTGCCAGCTCTCGAACCGGGACAACGAACATAGCTAACTATGGCTACACCTTC. Translating gives CASSRTGTTNIANYGYTF.

This chain uses TRBV12-5 with TRBJ2-1; D is unresolved. V lost 1 base and J 9 bases, leaving 7 bases between the germline ends. This CDR3 is built from 12 residues. Germline V gives CDR1 LGHNT, CDR2 FRNRAP. The CDR3 loop reads CASGLDRFEQFF. CDR3 nucleotides: TGTGCTAGTGGTTTGGATCGGTTTGAGCAGTTCTTC.

The chain is built from TRBV30 and TRBJ1-2, with 9 bases lining up with TRBD1. The CDR3 is 17 residues long. From germline, CDR1 is GTSNPN and CDR2 SVGIG (reference sequence). V shed 5 bases, J shed 4 bases, and the junction held 17 bases outside the gene matches. Here the CDR3 DNA reads TGTGCCTGGTATAGGGACAGGGTCCCGCTATTGAGCTATGGCTACACCTTC. Translated, it gives CAWYRDRVPLLSYGYTF. The full variable domain, rest sourced from reference TRBV30 and TRBJ1-2, is SQTIHQWPATLVQPVGSPLSLECTVEGTSNPNLYWYRQAAGRGLQLLFYSVGIGQISSEVPQNLSASRPQDRQFILSSKKLLLSDSGFYLCAWYRDRVPLLSYGYTFGSGTRLTVV.

This chain connects TRBV30 to TRBJ1-1; D call uncertain. Germline CDR1 reads GTSNPN; CDR2 reads SVGIG (reference sequence). V was shortened by 4 bases and J by 2 bases, with 11 bases between the two germline ends. The CDR3 contains 13 residues. CDR3 loop: CAWTPDSNTEAFF. CDR3 nucleotides: TGTGCCTGGACCCCCGATAGCAACACTGAAGCTTTCTTT. Variable domain in full (rest from reference TRBV30 and TRBJ1-1): SQTIHQWPATLVQPVGSPLSLECTVEGTSNPNLYWYRQAAGRGLQLLFYSVGIGQISSEVPQNLSASRPQDRQFILSSKKLLLSDSGFYLCAWTPDSNTEAFFGQGTRLTVV.

This chain joins TRBV7-9 and TRBJ1-6; D not resolved. The V and J ends lost 3 bases and 6 bases respectively, with 9 bases between them. The CDR3 totals 14 residues. Germline V gene sequence: CDR1 SEHNR, CDR2 FQNEAQ (reference sequence). The DNA of the CDR3 is TGTGCCAGCAGCTTGGTCCAGCGTAATTCACCCCTCCACTTT. Protein sequence: CASSLVQRNSPLHF.

The rearrangement links TRBV5-4 to TRBJ2-3, with D tentatively TRBD1 (6 bases). The V gene's germline CDR1 is SGHNT and CDR2 YYREEE (reference sequence). The CDR3 sequence is 13 residues long. V was shortened by 4 bases and J by 6 bases, with 12 bases between the two germline ends. Written as DNA, the CDR3 is TGTGCCAGCAGCGCGGACAGATGGGATACGCAGTATTTT. Translating it yields CASSADRWDTQYF. The complete variable domain, with remaining parts taken from reference TRBV5-4 and TRBJ2-3, reads ETGVTQSPTHLIKTRGQQVTLRCSSQSGHNTVSWYQQALGQGPQFIFQYYREEENGRGNFPPRFSGLQFPNYSSELNVNALELDDSALYLCASSADRWDTQYFGPGTRLTVL.

This clone was found once. The rearrangement uses TRBV5-1 and TRBJ2-2, with D maybe TRBD2 (6 bases). CDR3 length: 16 amino acids. V was cut by 7 bases and J by 0 bases, with 16 bases left in between. Per germline, CDR1 SGHRS and CDR2 YFSETQ. The CDR3 region is CASSRRGLANTGELFF. Written as DNA, the CDR3 is TGCGCCAGCTCCCGACGGGGACTGGCGAACACCGGGGAGCTGTTTTTT.

This chain links TRBV20-1 with TRBJ2-5; D uncertain. The CDR3 is made up of 11 amino acids. Between the trimmed V and J ends, which lost 0 bases and 4 bases, there was a span of 3 bases. Germline V gives CDR1 DFQATT, CDR2 SNEGSKA (reference sequence). The CDR3 loop reads CSARDRETQYF. The CDR3 region has the DNA TGCAGTGCTAGAGACAGAGAGACCCAGTACTTC.

This clone was counted between two and nine times. The chain combines TRBV19 with TRBJ2-7, with 7 bases identical to TRBD1. Looked up from germline, CDR1 is LNHDA and CDR2 is SQIVND (reference sequence). The CDR3 covers 13 residues. V was pared by 4 bases and J by 6 bases, with 6 bases of the junction left unmatched. Here the CDR3 DNA reads TGTGCCAGTAGTAACAGGGGTGAGGGCGAGCAGTACTTC. Protein product: CASSNRGEGEQYF. The full variable domain, its missing parts supplied by reference TRBV19 and TRBJ2-7, is DGGITQSPKYLFRKEGQNVTLSCEQNLNHDAMYWYRQDPGQGLRLIYYSQIVNDFQKGDIAEGYSVSREKKESFPLTVTSAQKNPTAFYLCASSNRGEGEQYFGPGTRLTVT.

The chain is built from TRBV2 and TRBJ1-5; no reliable D call. The CDR3 runs to 16 residues. V lost 2 bases to trimming and J lost 6 bases, with 17 bases between them. The germline V gene has CDR1 SNHLY and CDR2 FYNNEI. The CDR3 region is CASSERDGGQGQPQHF. The CDR3 DNA is TGTGCCAGCAGTGAACGGGATGGTGGCCAAGGTCAGCCCCAGCATTTT.

This chain connects TRBV10-3 to TRBJ2-2; maybe TRBD2 (5 bases). This CDR3 region has 14 residues. CDR1 is ENHRY, CDR2 SYGVKD, per germline. Trimming shortened V by 3 bases and J by 5 bases, and 10 bases separated the two germline ends. CDR3 bases: TGTGCCATCAGTGACACTTCGGGAACCGGGGAGCTGTTTTTT. Translated: CAISDTSGTGELFF.

In its sample, this clone is large. V is TRBV6-1 and J is TRBJ1-2; unclear D gene. The CDR3 runs to 12 residues. Trimming left V 3 bases short and J 5 bases short, with 7 bases between. Germline CDR1 reads MNHNS; CDR2 reads SASEGT. The CDR3 nucleotides read TGTGCCAGCAGTGATATTGAGTATGGCTACACCTTC. Translation gives CASSDIEYGYTF.